A selection of T cell receptor beta chains follows, all from one sample in a study of OX40 agonist ivuxolimab in advanced cancers. The assay was immunoSEQ multiplex PCR, and TCRdb's table has in-frame clones only and misses some. The sample lists approximately 84,000 clones; about four fifths were seen once. The sample in question was CD4+ or CD8+ T cells sorted from blood, obtained in a trial of the OX40 agonist ivuxolimab. The receptors shown here come from an adult with an advanced solid tumor such as melanoma, head and neck, liver or kidney cancer. The CDR3 runs from the conserved cysteine through the conserved F or W. D genes are given only for firm matches. Clone size is given for some rows only: seen once, a few or many times, or a class if the clone is expanded.

J | V | size | D | CDR3 | DNA
TRBJ1-3 | TRBV6-5 | - | - | CASSYSASSSGNTIYF | TGTGCCAGCAGTTACTCGGCCAGCAGCTCTGGAAACACCATATATTTT
TRBJ2-3 | TRBV28 | - | - | CASSFPSELTDTQYF | TGTGCCAGCAGTTTTCCTAGCGAGCTCACAGATACGCAGTATTTT
TRBJ1-5 | TRBV6-5 | - | - | CASDKGLQPQHF | TGTGCCAGCGATAAGGGCCTTCAGCCCCAGCATTTT
TRBJ1-5 | TRBV27 | - | - | CASSLSGGPNQPQHF | TGTGCCAGCAGTCTATCCGGGGGACCCAATCAGCCCCAGCATTTT
TRBJ1-1 | TRBV7-9 | few | - | CASSLNKGDTEAFF | TGTGCCAGCAGCCTAAATAAGGGAGACACTGAAGCTTTCTTT
TRBJ2-3 | TRBV7-2 | - | - | CASSLAPQFTDTQYF | TGTGCCAGCAGCTTAGCGCCCCAATTCACAGATACGCAGTATTTT
TRBJ2-6 | TRBV2 | few | - | CASSWQGISGANVLTF | TGTGCCAGCAGTTGGCAGGGGATCTCTGGGGCCAACGTCCTGACTTTC
TRBJ1-4 | TRBV28 | - | - | CASGGRINEKLFF | TGTGCCAGCGGAGGGCGGATTAATGAAAAACTGTTTTTT
TRBJ1-6 | TRBV18 | - | - | CASSPGGVGSPLHF | TGTGCCAGCTCTCCTGGGGGAGTGGGATCACCCCTCCACTTT
TRBJ1-6 | TRBV5-1 | few | - | CASSLLNRTPLHF | TGCGCCAGCAGCTTGCTTAACCGGACACCCCTCCACTTT
TRBJ2-3 | TRBV28 | once | TRBD2 | CASSLGVRGLAGGRGTQYF | TGTGCCAGCAGTTTAGGGGTCCGCGGGCTAGCGGGGGGGCGCGGTACGCAGTATTTT
TRBJ2-1 | TRBV27 | once | TRBD2 | CASSSPLSGRYNEQFF | TGTGCCAGCAGTTCCCCCCTTAGCGGGAGATACAATGAGCAGTTCTTC
TRBJ2-3 | TRBV4-3 | - | TRBD2 | CASSQERAGGTPSTDTQYF | TGCGCCAGCAGCCAAGAGCGAGCGGGGGGCACCCCTAGCACAGATACGCAGTATTTT
TRBJ1-1 | TRBV18 | - | - | CASSPMQDTEAFF | TGTGCCAGCTCACCAATGCAAGACACTGAAGCTTTCTTT
TRBJ1-2 | TRBV5-4 | - | - | CASSESGVRRYGYTF | TGTGCCAGCAGCGAGTCGGGAGTGAGGAGATATGGCTACACCTTC
TRBJ2-1 | TRBV5-1 | - | - | CASSEPTTGEQFF | TGCGCCAGCAGCGAACCTACCACGGGTGAGCAGTTCTTC
TRBJ1-6 | TRBV7-2 | - | TRBD1 | CASSLRQGFDNSPLHF | TGTGCCAGCAGCCTACGACAGGGATTCGATAATTCACCCCTCCACTTT
TRBJ2-6 | TRBV2 | - | - | CASSGGSGANVLTF | TGTGCCAGCAGTGGGGGCTCTGGGGCCAACGTCCTGACTTTC
TRBJ1-1 | TRBV7-9 | few | TRBD1 | CASSSSGGKTEAFF | TGTGCCAGCAGCTCATCAGGGGGCAAGACTGAAGCTTTCTTT
TRBJ1-2 | TRBV28 | - | TRBD1 | CASTSAQGGGYTF | TGTGCCAGCACCTCAGCTCAGGGGGGAGGCTACACCTTC
TRBJ1-2 | TRBV21-1 | - | - | CASSKAHGGNDGYTF | TGTGCCAGCAGCAAAGCGCATGGAGGGAACGATGGCTACACCTTC
TRBJ1-1 | TRBV6-1 | - | - | CASSELWDTGDTEAFF | TGTGCCAGCAGTGAACTGTGGGACACCGGGGACACTGAAGCTTTCTTT